The next 20 T cell receptor beta chains were all read from a single sample in a study of blood T cells in healthy people across ages. A second PCR of roughly 7 to 11 cycles used a sample-barcoded 5' primer and a J-beta primer mix. TCRdb passed the 5' RACE reads through MiXCR, listing each CDR3 protein once. Seen here are 1,800,000 or so distinct CDR3 sequences, about two fifths observed once, and the top ten hold 23%. Sequenced sample: blood. The receptor set was obtained from a human donor in good health.

The chain combines TRBV6-2 or TRBV6-3 with TRBJ2-1; 8 bases are a match to TRBD2. With 0 bases clipped from V and 6 bases from J, the junction kept 13 bases outside the gene matches. The germline gives CDR1 MNHEY, CDR2 SVGEGT. The CDR3 is made up of 18 amino acids. Here the CDR3 DNA reads TGTGCCAGCAGTTACTCGTCCGGGAGTGCGGGGGGCGTCAATGAGCAGTTCTTC. Its translation is CASSYSSGSAGGVNEQFF.

The chain joins TRBV7-8 to TRBJ2-7, with D unresolved. CDR1 and CDR2 (germline): SGHVS, FQNEAQ. There are 14 residues in the CDR3. Deletions cut 6 bases from V and 0 bases from J, with 12 bases between. CDR3 bases: TGTGCCAGCAGGGACCAGCCTAGCTCCTACGAGCAGTACTTC. Amino acid sequence: CASRDQPSSYEQYF.

The chain recombines TRBV25-1 with TRBJ2-5; perhaps TRBD2 as D (6 bases). Trimming left V 0 bases short and J 4 bases short, with 12 bases between. The V gene's germline CDR1 is MGHDK and CDR2 SYGVNS. CDR3 length: 15 amino acids. Here the CDR3 DNA reads TGTGCCAGCAGTGAATATCGGGGGATTGGAGAGACCCAGTACTTC. Protein sequence: CASSEYRGIGETQYF.

The genes are TRBV24-1 and TRBJ2-1; D perhaps matches TRBD2 (6 bases). Germline CDR1 reads KGHDR; CDR2 reads SFDVKD. CDR3 length: 15 residues. Trimming shortened V by 1 base and J by 9 bases, and 15 bases separated the two germline ends. Here the CDR3 reads CATSDFGSGVGEQFF. CDR3 sequence (DNA): TGTGCCACCAGTGATTTCGGCTCGGGGGTCGGTGAGCAGTTCTTC.

In its sample, this clonotype was seen many times. The chain recombines TRBV7-2 with TRBJ2-5; D gene uncertain. CDR3 length: 14 amino acids. CDR1 and CDR2 (germline): SGHTA, FQGNSA. V was clipped by 3 bases and J by 5 bases, with 13 bases between them. The CDR3 coding sequence is TGTGCCAGCAGCTTGGGCAATTTGGGGGAGACCCAGTACTTC. This gives the protein CASSLGNLGETQYF.

On this clonotype: One junction end does not reproduce the germline sequence, and a read error may be involved. The chain is built from TRBV5-1 and TRBJ2-6; weak D call: TRBD1 (6 bases). Germline V gene sequence: CDR1 SGHRS, CDR2 YFSETQ. There are 16 residues in the CDR3. CDR3 DNA: TGCGCCAGCAGCCTACAGGGACAATCTGGGGCCAACGTCCTGCATTTC. This translates into CASSLQGQSGANVLHF. Full variable domain (missing parts from reference TRBV5-1 and TRBJ2-6): KAGVTQTPRYLIKTRGQQVTLSCSPISGHRSVSWYQQTPGQGLQFLFEYFSETQRNKGNFPGRFSGRQFSNSRSEMNVSTLELGDSALYLCASSLQGQSGANVLHFGAGSRLTVL.

The rearrangement joins TRBV5-6 to TRBJ2-4, with 9 bases lining up with TRBD1. The DNA end lines up better with TRBJ2-7; the J call may be wrong. The CDR3 is 15 residues long. Germline V gives CDR1 SGHDT, CDR2 YYEEEE. CDR3: CASSLQGQGPYEQYF. The CDR3 DNA is TGTGCCAGCAGCTTGCAGGGACAGGGACCCTACGAGCAGTACTTC.

V is TRBV2 and J is TRBJ2-3, with D unclear. Germline V gives CDR1 SNHLY, CDR2 FYNNEI. The ends were cut back, 3 bases at V and 6 bases at J, with 10 bases in the middle. This CDR3 has 13 residues. CDR3 coding DNA: TGTGCCAGCAGTGACGAAGGGTTGGATACGCAGTATTTT. Translation: CASSDEGLDTQYF.

This clonotype was seen more than once but under ten times. The chain carries TRBV29-1 and TRBJ1-1, with D perhaps TRBD1 (6 bases). V was clipped by 6 bases and J by 2 bases, with 13 bases between them. The germline V gene has CDR1 SQVTM and CDR2 ANQGSEA. CDR3 length: 13 residues. The CDR3 loop reads CSVSWTANTEAFF. CDR3 coding DNA: TGCAGCGTGTCTTGGACAGCAAACACTGAAGCTTTCTTT.

The V gene is TRBV25-1, the J gene TRBJ1-1; no firm D call. Germline V CDR1 and CDR2: MGHDK, SYGVNS. This CDR3 spans 13 amino acids. Deletions cut 2 bases from V and 2 bases from J, with 6 bases between. CDR3: CASSERINTEAFF. The CDR3 nucleotides read TGTGCCAGCAGTGAAAGGATTAACACTGAAGCTTTCTTT. The full variable domain, completed using reference TRBV25-1 and TRBJ1-1, is EADIYQTPRYLVIGTGKKITLECSQTMGHDKMYWYQQDPGMELHLIHYSYGVNSTEKGDLSSESTVSRIRTEHFPLTLESARPSHTSQYLCASSERINTEAFFGQGTRLTVV.

The V and J genes are TRBV10-3 and TRBJ2-4; D possibly corresponds to TRBD2 (7 bases). Germline V gene sequence: CDR1 ENHRY, CDR2 SYGVKD. Trimming took 3 bases from V and 3 from J, leaving 15 bases between them. The CDR3 has 16 residues. The CDR3 region has the DNA TGTGCCATCAGTGATCCAAGGGAGGGGGACAAAAACATTCAGTACTTC. This codes for CAISDPREGDKNIQYF.

In this sample, this clonotype turned up once. The rearrangement uses TRBV6-2 or TRBV6-3 and TRBJ1-1; 9 bases align to TRBD1. CDR1 MNHEY and CDR2 SVGEGT come from the germline V gene. V trimming: 3 bases; J trimming: 1 base; junction bases outside the gene matches: 6. The CDR3 is 16 amino acids. The CDR3 is CASSYVRDRENTEAFF. The CDR3 coding sequence is TGTGCCAGCAGTTATGTCCGGGACAGGGAGAACACTGAAGCTTTCTTT.

In regard to this clonotype: A junction boundary mismatches the germline segment, possibly from a read error. The chain recombines TRBV7-3 with TRBJ2-3; D unresolved. Germline CDR1 is SGHTA and CDR2 is FQGTGA. This CDR3 contains 13 residues. CDR3 nucleotide sequence: TGTGCCAGCAGCTTGGGTGGCACAGATACGCGGTATTTT. It encodes CASSLGGTDTRYF. The entire variable domain, with the rest obtained from reference TRBV7-3 and TRBJ2-3, is as follows: GAGVSQTPSNKVTEKGKYVELRCDPISGHTALYWYRQSLGQGPEFLIYFQGTGAADDSGLPNDRFFAVRPEGSVSTLKIQRTERGDSAVYLCASSLGGTDTRYFGPGTRLTVL.

The V gene is TRBV6-5, the J gene TRBJ1-2; 7 positions agree with TRBD1. Per germline, CDR1 MNHEY and CDR2 SVGAGI. Unmatched junction bases numbered 12, after V lost 5 bases and J lost 3 bases. This CDR3 is built from 16 residues. CDR3 in amino acids: CASSRQGLGADYGYTF. CDR3 sequence (DNA): TGTGCCAGCAGTCGACAGGGTTTAGGGGCGGACTATGGCTACACCTTC.

The chain uses TRBV7-2 and TRBJ2-1; perhaps D is TRBD1 or TRBD2 (5 bases each). Deletions cut 6 bases from V and 13 bases from J, with 25 bases between. This CDR3 has 15 amino acids. Germline values: CDR1 SGHTA, CDR2 FQGNSA. This chain's CDR3 is CASSLYGADGETQFF. DNA of the CDR3: TGTGCCAGCAGTTTATACGGGGCAGATGGAGAGACCCAGTTCTTC.

This clonotype was detected a few times. The gene calls are TRBV6-2 or TRBV6-3 and TRBJ1-2, with unresolved D. Trimming removed 5 bases from V and 2 bases from J, with 9 bases in between. This CDR3 region has 13 residues. CDR1 and CDR2 (germline): MNHEY, SVGEGT. The CDR3 nucleotides read TGTGCCAGCAGTCCCCCGGACAACTATGGCTACACCTTC. Its translation is CASSPPDNYGYTF.

In the case of this clonotype: An end of the junction does not agree with germline; a read error may underlie this. The CDR3 DNA follows: TGTGCCGGCAGCTTAAAAAGCAACTACGAGCAGTACTTC. It is translated as CAGSLKSNYEQYF. This sequence joins TRBV7-9 and TRBJ2-5; no clear D. The tail of the sequence fits TRBJ2-7 better, so the J call may be wrong. The V gene's germline CDR1 is SEHNR and CDR2 FQNEAQ (reference sequence). This CDR3 has 13 residues.

Concerning this clonotype itself: This may be a read error, as it is one base from a much larger clone. The V and J genes are TRBV28 and TRBJ2-7; D could derive from TRBD1 or TRBD2 (5 bases each). Germline values: CDR1 MDHEN, CDR2 SYDVKM. This CDR3 is 15 amino acids long. Written as DNA, the CDR3 is TGTGCCTGCAGTTCTAGCCGGACAACCACCTACGAGCAGTACTTC. Its translation is CACSSSRTTTYEQYF.

The chain combines TRBV28 with TRBJ1-5; 11 nucleotides agree with TRBD1. The CDR3 is made up of 16 amino acids. V lost 2 bases, J lost 4 bases, and 4 bases stayed unmatched. Germline V lookup: CDR1 MDHEN, CDR2 SYDVKM. CDR3 nucleotide sequence: TGTGCCAGCAGTTTAGGGACAGGGGGAATAAATCAGCCCCAGCATTTT. Its protein is CASSLGTGGINQPQHF.

This chain connects TRBV4-1 to TRBJ2-7; D is possibly TRBD2 (6 bases). Per germline, CDR1 MGHRA and CDR2 YSYEKL. Trimming took 1 base from V and 2 from J, leaving 9 bases between them. CDR3 size: 14 residues. In DNA, the CDR3 is TGCGCCAGCAGCCAAGTGGAGGGGACCTACGAGCAGTACTTC. Its protein is CASSQVEGTYEQYF.